This paragraph reports one TCR beta chain. The data derive from a study of T cells in Graves' hyperthyroidism and ophthalmopathy. Germline CDR1 and CDR2: SNHLY and FYNNEI. Trimming removed 8 bases at V and 0 bases at J, with 11 bases between. This CDR3 has 14 amino acids. The investigators amplified TCR beta CDR3 regions from RNA transcripts. The HTBI set primed first-round TCR CDR3 RT-PCR. Using its own MiXCR run on the multiplex PCR reads, TCRdb lists one record per CDR3 protein. The sample lists approximately 370,000 distinct CDR3 sequences, roughly a sixth seen once, with around a third in the top ten.

Sequenced input: blood. The source of this sequence is a woman in her thirties with Graves' hyperthyroidism that later progressed to Graves' ophthalmopathy. The chain carries TRBV2 and TRBJ1-5; D unresolved. The chain's CDR3 is CASGVFHSNQPQHF. In nucleotides, the CDR3 is TGTGCCAGCGGGGTATTCCATAGCAATCAGCCCCAGCATTTT.